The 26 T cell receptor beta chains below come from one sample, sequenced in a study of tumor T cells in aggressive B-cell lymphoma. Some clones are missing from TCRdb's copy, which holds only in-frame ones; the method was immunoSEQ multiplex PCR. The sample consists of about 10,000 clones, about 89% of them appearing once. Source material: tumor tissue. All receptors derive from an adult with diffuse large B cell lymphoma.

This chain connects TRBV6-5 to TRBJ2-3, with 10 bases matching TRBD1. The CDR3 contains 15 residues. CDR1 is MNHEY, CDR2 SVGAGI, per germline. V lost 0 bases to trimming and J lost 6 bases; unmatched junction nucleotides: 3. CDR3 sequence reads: CASSYSDRGRDTQYF. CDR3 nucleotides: TGTGCCAGCAGTTACTCCGACAGGGGGCGGGATACGCAGTATTTT.

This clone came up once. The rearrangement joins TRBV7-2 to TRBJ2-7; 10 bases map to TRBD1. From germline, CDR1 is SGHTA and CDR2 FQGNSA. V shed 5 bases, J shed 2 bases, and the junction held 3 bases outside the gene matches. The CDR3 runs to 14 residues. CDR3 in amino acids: CASSGDRGPYEQYF. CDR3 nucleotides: TGTGCCAGCAGCGGGGACAGGGGTCCCTACGAGCAGTACTTC. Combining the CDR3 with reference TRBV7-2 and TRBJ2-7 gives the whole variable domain GAGVSQSPSNKVTEKGKDVELRCDPISGHTALYWYRQSLGQGLEFLIYFQGNSAPDKSGLPSDRFSAERTGGSVSTLTIQRTQQEDSAVYLCASSGDRGPYEQYFGPGTRLTVT.

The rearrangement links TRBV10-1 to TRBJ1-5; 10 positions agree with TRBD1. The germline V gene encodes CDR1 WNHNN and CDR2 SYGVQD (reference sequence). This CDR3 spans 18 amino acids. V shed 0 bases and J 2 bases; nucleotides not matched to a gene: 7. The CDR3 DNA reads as TGCGCCAGCAGTGAGTCGTTTGGGACAGGGGAGGGCAATCAGCCCCAGCATTTT. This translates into CASSESFGTGEGNQPQHF.

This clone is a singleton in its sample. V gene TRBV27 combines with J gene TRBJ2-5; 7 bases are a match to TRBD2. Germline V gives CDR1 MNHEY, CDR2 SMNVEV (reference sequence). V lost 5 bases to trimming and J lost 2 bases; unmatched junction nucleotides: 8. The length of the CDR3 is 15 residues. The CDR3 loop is CASSPSPGLQETQYF. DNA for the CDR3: TGTGCCAGCAGTCCCTCCCCGGGACTACAAGAGACCCAGTACTTC.

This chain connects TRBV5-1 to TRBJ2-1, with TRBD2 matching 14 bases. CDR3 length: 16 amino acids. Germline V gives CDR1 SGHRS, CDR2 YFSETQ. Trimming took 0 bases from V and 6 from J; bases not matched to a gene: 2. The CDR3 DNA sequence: TGCGCCAGCAGCTTGGGTGGGACTAGCGGGAGCAATGAGCAGTTCTTC. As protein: CASSLGGTSGSNEQFF.

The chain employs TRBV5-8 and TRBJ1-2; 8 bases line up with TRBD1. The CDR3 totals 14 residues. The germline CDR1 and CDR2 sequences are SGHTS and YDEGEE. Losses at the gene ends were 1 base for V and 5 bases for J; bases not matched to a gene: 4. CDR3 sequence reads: CASSLSGTGYGYTF. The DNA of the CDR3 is TGTGCCAGCAGCTTGAGTGGGACAGGATATGGCTACACCTTC.

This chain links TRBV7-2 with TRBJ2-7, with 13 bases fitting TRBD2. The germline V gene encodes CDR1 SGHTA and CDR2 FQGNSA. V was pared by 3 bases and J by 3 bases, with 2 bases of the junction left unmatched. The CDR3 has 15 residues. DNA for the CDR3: TGTGCCAGCAGCTTCGGACTAGCGGGAGTCTACGAGCAGTACTTC. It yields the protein CASSFGLAGVYEQYF.

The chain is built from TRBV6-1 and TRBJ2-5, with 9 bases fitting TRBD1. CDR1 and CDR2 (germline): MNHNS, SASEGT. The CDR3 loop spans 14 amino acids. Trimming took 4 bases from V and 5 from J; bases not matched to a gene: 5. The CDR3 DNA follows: TGTGCCAGCAGTGGGGGAGGGACAGGGGAGACCCAGTACTTC. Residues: CASSGGGTGETQYF.

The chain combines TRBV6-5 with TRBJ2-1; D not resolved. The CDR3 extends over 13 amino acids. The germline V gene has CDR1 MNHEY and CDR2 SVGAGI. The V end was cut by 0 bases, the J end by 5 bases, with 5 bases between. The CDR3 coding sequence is TGTGCCAGCAGTTACTCTTCCAACAATGAGCAGTTCTTC. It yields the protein CASSYSSNNEQFF.

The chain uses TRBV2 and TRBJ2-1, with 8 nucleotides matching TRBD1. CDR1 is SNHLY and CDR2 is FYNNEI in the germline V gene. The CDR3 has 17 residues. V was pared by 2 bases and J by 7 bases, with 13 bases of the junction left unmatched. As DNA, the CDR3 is TGTGCCAGCAGTGAACGTAACCAGGGGGCTTCGGGGAATGAGCAGTTCTTC. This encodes CASSERNQGASGNEQFF.

The CDR3 DNA sequence: TGCGCCAGCAGCCCGGTCTCTAGCGGGAGAGACAATGAGCAGTTCTTC. Translated, it gives CASSPVSSGRDNEQFF. This chain uses TRBV5-1 with TRBJ2-1; 10 nucleotides agree with TRBD2. V dropped 4 bases and J dropped 5; count of bases not matched to a gene: 9. This CDR3 contains 16 residues. Germline V CDR1 and CDR2: SGHRS, YFSETQ.

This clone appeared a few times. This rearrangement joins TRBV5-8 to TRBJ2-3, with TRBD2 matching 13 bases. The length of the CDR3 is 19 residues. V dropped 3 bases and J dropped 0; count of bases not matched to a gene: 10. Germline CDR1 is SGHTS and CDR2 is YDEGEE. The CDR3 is CASSSGLAGVRASTDTQYF. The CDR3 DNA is TGTGCCAGCAGCTCAGGACTAGCGGGGGTTCGTGCTAGCACAGATACGCAGTATTTT.

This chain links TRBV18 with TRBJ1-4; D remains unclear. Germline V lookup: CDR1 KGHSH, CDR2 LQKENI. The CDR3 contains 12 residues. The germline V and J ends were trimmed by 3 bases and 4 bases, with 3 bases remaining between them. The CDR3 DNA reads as TGTGCCAGCTCACCCCGTAATGAAAAACTGTTTTTT. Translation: CASSPRNEKLFF.

The CDR3 is CASSALQVYQETQYF. The CDR3, as DNA: TGTGCCAGCAGCGCCTTACAGGTTTACCAAGAGACCCAGTACTTC. The chain has TRBV7-2 and TRBJ2-5; perhaps TRBD1 as D (5 bases). Germline V gene data show CDR1 as SGHTA and CDR2 as FQGNSA. The V and J ends lost 5 bases and 0 bases respectively, with 13 bases between them. CDR3 length: 15 residues.

CDR3 sequence (DNA): TGTGCCAGCAGTCCCTCGATCGGACGAGCGGGGGGACTTCAGTACTTC. Amino acid sequence: CASSPSIGRAGGLQYF. The chain has TRBV28 and TRBJ2-7, with 9 positions matching TRBD2. V trimming: 5 bases; J trimming: 10 bases; junction bases outside the gene matches: 18. This CDR3 comprises 16 residues. The germline V gene has CDR1 MDHEN and CDR2 SYDVKM.

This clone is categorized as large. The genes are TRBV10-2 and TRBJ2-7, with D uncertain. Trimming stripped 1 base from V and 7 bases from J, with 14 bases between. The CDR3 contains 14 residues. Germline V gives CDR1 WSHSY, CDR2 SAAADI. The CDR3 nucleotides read TGCGCCAGCAGTGAGTACGGCCTAGGCGGAGAGCAGTACTTC. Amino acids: CASSEYGLGGEQYF.

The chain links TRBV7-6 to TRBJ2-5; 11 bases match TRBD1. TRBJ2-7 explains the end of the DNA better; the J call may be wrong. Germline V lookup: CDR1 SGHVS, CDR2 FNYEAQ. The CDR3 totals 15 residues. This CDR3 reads CASSLSGQGAYEQYF. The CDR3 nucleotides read TGTGCCAGCAGCTTATCGGGACAGGGGGCCTACGAGCAGTACTTC.

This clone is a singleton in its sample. CDR3 nucleotides: TGTGCCAGCAGCTTTGGACAGGGGAGGACTGAAGCTTTCTTT. Amino acid sequence: CASSFGQGRTEAFF. V is TRBV7-9 and J is TRBJ1-1; 9 bases align to TRBD1. V shed 3 bases and J 5 bases; nucleotides not matched to a gene: 4. This CDR3 is 14 amino acids long. CDR1 is SEHNR, CDR2 FQNEAQ, per germline (reference sequence). Full variable domain (remainder filled in from reference TRBV7-9 and TRBJ1-1): DTGVSQNPRHKITKRGQNVTFRCDPISEHNRLYWYRQTLGQGPEFLTYFQNEAQLEKSRLLSDRFSAERPKGSFSTLEIQRTEQGDSAMYLCASSFGQGRTEAFFGQGTRLTVV.

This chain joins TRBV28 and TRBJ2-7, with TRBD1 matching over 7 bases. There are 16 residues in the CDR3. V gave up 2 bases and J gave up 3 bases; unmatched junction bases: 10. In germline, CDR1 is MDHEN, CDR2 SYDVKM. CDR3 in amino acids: CASSLVPATGRYEQYF. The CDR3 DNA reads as TGTGCCAGCAGTTTAGTCCCGGCGACAGGGCGCTACGAGCAGTACTTC.

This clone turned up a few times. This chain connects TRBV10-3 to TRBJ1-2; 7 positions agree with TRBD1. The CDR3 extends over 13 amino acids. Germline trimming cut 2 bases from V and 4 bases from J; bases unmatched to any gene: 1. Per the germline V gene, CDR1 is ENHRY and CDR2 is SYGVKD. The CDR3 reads CAISEGQVYGYTF. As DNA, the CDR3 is TGTGCCATCAGTGAGGGACAGGTCTATGGCTACACCTTC.

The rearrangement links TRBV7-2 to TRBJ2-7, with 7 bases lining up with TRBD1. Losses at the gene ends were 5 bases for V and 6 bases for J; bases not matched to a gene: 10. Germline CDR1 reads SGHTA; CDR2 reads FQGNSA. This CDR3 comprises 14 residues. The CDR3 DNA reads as TGTGCCAGCAGCCTAGGGGGCTTAAAACCCGAGCAGTACTTC. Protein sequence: CASSLGGLKPEQYF.

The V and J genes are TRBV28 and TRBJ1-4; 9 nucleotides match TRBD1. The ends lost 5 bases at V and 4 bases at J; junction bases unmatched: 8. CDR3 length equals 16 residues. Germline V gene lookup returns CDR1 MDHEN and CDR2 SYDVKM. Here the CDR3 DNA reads TGTGCCAGCAGTGTAGGACAGGGGTTGGTTAATGAAAAACTGTTTTTT. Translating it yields CASSVGQGLVNEKLFF.

The CDR3 DNA follows: TGTGCCAGCGCTTTGTCGGGAAGCAAGAATACGCAGTATTTT. It yields the protein CASALSGSKNTQYF. The rearrangement joins TRBV27 to TRBJ2-3; tentatively, D is TRBD2 (5 bases). Germline CDR1 is MNHEY and CDR2 is SMNVEV (reference sequence). V lost 8 bases to trimming and J lost 7 bases, with 19 bases between them. This CDR3 contains 14 residues.

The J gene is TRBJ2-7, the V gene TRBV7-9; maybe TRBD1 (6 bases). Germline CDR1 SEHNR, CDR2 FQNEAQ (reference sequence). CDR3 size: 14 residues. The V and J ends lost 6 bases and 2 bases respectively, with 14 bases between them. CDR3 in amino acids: CASSPDRNTYEQYF. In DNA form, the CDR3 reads TGTGCCAGCAGTCCAGACAGGAATACCTACGAGCAGTACTTC.

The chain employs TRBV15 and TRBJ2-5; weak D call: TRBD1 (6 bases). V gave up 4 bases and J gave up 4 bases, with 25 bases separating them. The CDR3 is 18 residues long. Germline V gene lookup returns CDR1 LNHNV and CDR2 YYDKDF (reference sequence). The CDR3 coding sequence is TGTGCCACCAGCACATCAGATCACAGGGTAGTAGGGGGAGAGACCCAGTACTTC. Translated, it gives CATSTSDHRVVGGETQYF.

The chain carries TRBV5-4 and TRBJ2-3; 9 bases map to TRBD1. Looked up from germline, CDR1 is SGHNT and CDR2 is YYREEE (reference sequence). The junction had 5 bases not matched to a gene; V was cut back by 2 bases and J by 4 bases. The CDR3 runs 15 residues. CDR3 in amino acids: CASSFDRGLPDTQYF. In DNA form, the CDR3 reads TGTGCCAGCAGCTTCGACAGGGGGTTACCAGATACGCAGTATTTT.